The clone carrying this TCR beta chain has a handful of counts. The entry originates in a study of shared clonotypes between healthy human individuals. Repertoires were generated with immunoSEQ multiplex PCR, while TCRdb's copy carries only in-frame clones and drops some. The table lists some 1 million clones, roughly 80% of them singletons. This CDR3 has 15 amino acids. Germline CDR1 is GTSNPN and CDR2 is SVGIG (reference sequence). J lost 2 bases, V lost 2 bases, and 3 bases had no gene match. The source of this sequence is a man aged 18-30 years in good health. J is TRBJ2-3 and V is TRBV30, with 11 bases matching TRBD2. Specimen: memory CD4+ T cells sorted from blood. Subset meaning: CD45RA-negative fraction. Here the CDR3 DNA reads TGTGCCTGGAGTACTAGCGGGGGTTACACAGATACGCAGTATTTT. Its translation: CAWSTSGGYTDTQYF.